The entry that follows covers one T cell receptor (beta chain) sequence. At the DNA level, this CDR3 is encoded by other sequences in the same sample as well. The record originates from a study of blood T cell repertoires in COVID-19. The CDR3 is 13 residues long. With V trimmed by 5 bases and J by 5 bases, 5 bases remained unmatched. Germline values: CDR1 PRHDT, CDR2 FYEKMQ (reference sequence). Libraries were prepared by immunoSEQ multiplex PCR; TCRdb keeps only in-frame clonotypes and omits some of them. This sample has about 310,000 clones, with about 89% found just once. Each participant's cohort was designated according to participant-reported clinical history.

The receptor was derived from a woman aged 40 to 55 who had recovered from COVID-19. This chain connects TRBV13 to TRBJ2-7; 8 bases line up with TRBD1. Sequencing was performed on PBMCs or T cells enriched from blood (not recorded which). The CDR3 reads CASSPRTGNEQYF. CDR3 in DNA: TGTGCCAGCAGCCCACGGACAGGGAACGAGCAGTACTTC.